This TCR beta chain was sequenced for a study of spatial heterogeneity in lung cancer. Across the whole study: Around 25 months after resection was the median timing of the follow-up PBMC samples, which were sequenced when available. The study observed each unique TCR and UMI combination more than ten times on average in raw reads. Findings of the study overall: In blood, ubiquitous expanded tumor TCRs appeared more at resection than follow-up.

A few counts support this clonotype. The target antigen is unknown. Time point defined: blood at routine non-recurrence follow-up after resection. Researchers sequenced whole RNA taken from tumor, nontumor lung or frozen PBMC without sorting. Single TCR cDNA molecules each had their own unique molecular identifier. One entry per CDR3 protein results from TCRdb running MiXCR on the 5' RACE reads. The sample yields about 120,000 distinct CDR3 sequences, 10% to 15% seen once. This specimen consisted of PBMCs, obtained at follow-up. The TCR was taken from a male donor with early-stage non-small cell lung cancer.

In DNA, the CDR3 is TGTGCCAGCAGCTTTGGGACAGAGACCTACGAGCAGTACTTC. The encoded protein is CASSFGTETYEQYF. The chain has TRBV5-6 and TRBJ2-7; 7 nucleotides line up with TRBD1. With 2 bases clipped from V and 2 bases from J, the junction kept 4 bases outside the gene matches. CDR1 and CDR2 (germline): SGHDT, YYEEEE. There are 14 residues in the CDR3.